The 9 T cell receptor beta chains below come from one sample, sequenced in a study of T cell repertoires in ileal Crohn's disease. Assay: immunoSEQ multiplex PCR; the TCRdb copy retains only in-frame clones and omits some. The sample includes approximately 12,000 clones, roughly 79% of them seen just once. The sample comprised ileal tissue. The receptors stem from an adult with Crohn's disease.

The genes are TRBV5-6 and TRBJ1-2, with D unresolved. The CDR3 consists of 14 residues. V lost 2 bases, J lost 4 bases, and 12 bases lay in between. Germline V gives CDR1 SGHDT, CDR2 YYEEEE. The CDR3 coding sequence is TGTGCCAGCAGCTTTTTTTACGGGGTCTATGGCTACACCTTC. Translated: CASSFFYGVYGYTF.

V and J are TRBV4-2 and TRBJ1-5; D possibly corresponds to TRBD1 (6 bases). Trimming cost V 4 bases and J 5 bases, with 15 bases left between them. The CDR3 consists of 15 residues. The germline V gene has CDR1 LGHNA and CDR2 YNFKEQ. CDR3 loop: CASSRVQGLDQPQHF. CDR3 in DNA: TGTGCCAGCAGCCGCGTACAGGGTCTGGATCAGCCCCAGCATTTT.

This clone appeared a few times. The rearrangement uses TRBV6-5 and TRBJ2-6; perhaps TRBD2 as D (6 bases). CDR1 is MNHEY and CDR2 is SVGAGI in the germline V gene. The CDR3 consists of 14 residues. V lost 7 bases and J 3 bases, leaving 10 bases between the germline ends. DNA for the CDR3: TGTGCCAGCAAGACGGGACTTGGGGCCAACGTCCTGACTTTC. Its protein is CASKTGLGANVLTF.

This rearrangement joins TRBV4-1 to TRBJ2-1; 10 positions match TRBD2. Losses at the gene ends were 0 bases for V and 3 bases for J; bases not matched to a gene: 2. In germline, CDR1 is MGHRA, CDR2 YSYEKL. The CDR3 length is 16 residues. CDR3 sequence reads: CASSQDGTSDYNEQFF. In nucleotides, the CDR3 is TGCGCCAGCAGCCAAGATGGGACTAGCGACTACAATGAGCAGTTCTTC.

The CDR3: CASSPRDRGSSYEQYF. DNA of the CDR3: TGTGCCAGCAGCCCACGAGACAGGGGATCTTCCTACGAGCAGTACTTC. The chain links TRBV7-9 to TRBJ2-7; 8 nucleotides agree with TRBD1. The CDR3 sequence is 16 residues long. CDR1 and CDR2 (germline): SEHNR, FQNEAQ (reference sequence). V was pared by 5 bases and J by 1 base, with 10 bases of the junction left unmatched.

The CDR3 DNA reads as TGCAGCGCCCGAGATGAACGTGAGCAGTTCTTC. It encodes CSARDEREQFF. The chain joins TRBV29-1 to TRBJ2-1; D gene unclear. The CDR3 is 11 amino acids. Per the germline V gene, CDR1 is SQVTM and CDR2 is ANQGSEA. V lost 7 bases and J lost 9, with 13 bases in between.

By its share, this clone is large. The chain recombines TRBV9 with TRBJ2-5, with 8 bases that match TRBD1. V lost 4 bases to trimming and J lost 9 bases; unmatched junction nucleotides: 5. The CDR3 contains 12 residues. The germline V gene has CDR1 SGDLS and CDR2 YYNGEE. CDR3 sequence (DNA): TGTGCCAGCAGCCCGGGACAGGTACCCCAGTACTTC. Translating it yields CASSPGQVPQYF.

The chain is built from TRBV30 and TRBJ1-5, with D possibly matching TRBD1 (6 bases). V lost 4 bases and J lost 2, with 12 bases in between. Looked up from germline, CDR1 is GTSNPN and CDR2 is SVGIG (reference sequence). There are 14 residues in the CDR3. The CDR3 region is CAWNVKGGNQPQHF. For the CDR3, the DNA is TGTGCCTGGAATGTTAAGGGGGGCAATCAGCCCCAGCATTTT.

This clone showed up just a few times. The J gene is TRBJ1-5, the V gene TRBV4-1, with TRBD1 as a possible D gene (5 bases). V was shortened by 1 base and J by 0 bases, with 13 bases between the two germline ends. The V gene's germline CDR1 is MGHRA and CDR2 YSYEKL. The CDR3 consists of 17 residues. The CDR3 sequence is CASSQAHGHHSNQPQHF. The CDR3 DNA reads TGCGCCAGCAGCCAAGCCCACGGACATCATAGCAATCAGCCCCAGCATTTT.